These 10 T cell receptor beta chains originate from one sample sequenced in a study of shared clonotypes between healthy human individuals. Profiling relied on immunoSEQ multiplex PCR, and the TCRdb table lists in-frame clones only, not all of them. This sample has hundreds of thousands of clones, with roughly 95% found just once. Naive CD8 cells, CD45RO-negative and positively selected for CCR7, excluded terminally differentiated effector memory CD45RA+ cells. The sequenced sample consisted of naive CD8+ T cells sorted from blood. The source of these receptors is a woman aged 25 to 39 in good health.

The rearrangement joins TRBV2 to TRBJ1-1; D ambiguous. Deletions cut 1 base from V and 2 bases from J, with 5 bases between. The length of the CDR3 is 13 residues. CDR1 is SNHLY, CDR2 FYNNEI, per germline. The CDR3 DNA is TGTGCCAGCAGTGAAGGGATAAACACTGAAGCTTTCTTT. This sequence encodes CASSEGINTEAFF.

V usage is TRBV7-9 and J usage is TRBJ2-7; no firm D call. Deletions cut 2 bases from V and 6 bases from J, with 8 bases between. From germline, CDR1 is SEHNR and CDR2 FQNEAQ (reference sequence). This CDR3 is built from 12 residues. In DNA, the CDR3 is TGTGCCAGCAGCTTATCATACGGCGAGCAGTACTTC. This sequence encodes CASSLSYGEQYF.

The genes are TRBV5-5 and TRBJ1-2; TRBD1 matches at 8 bases. Trimming at V came to 0 bases and at J to 3 bases, leaving 10 bases not matched to a gene. Germline V gives CDR1 SGHKS, CDR2 YYEKEE (reference sequence). The CDR3 is 17 amino acids. CDR3 sequence reads: CASSLAAGGALDYGYTF. In DNA, the CDR3 is TGTGCCAGCAGCTTGGCGGCAGGGGGCGCTTTAGACTATGGCTACACCTTC.

The chain employs TRBV5-1 and TRBJ2-7; D unclear. Trimming pared 7 bases from V and 13 bases from J, leaving 12 bases between. The CDR3 loop spans 9 amino acids. Germline assignment: CDR1 SGHRS and CDR2 YFSETQ. The CDR3 region is CASLWQRYF. The DNA for the CDR3 is TGCGCCAGCTTGTGGCAGAGATACTTC.

The chain uses TRBV6-6 and TRBJ2-7; 13 bases are shared with TRBD2. After removal of 2 bases from V and 2 bases from J, the junction contained 3 bases not matched to a gene. The CDR3 sequence is 16 residues long. The germline gives CDR1 MNHNY, CDR2 SVGAGI (reference sequence). This CDR3 reads CASSYAGLAGAYEQYF. Written as DNA, the CDR3 is TGTGCCAGCAGTTACGCCGGACTAGCGGGGGCCTACGAGCAGTACTTC.

V usage is TRBV29-1 and J usage is TRBJ2-1, with 7 bases identical to TRBD2. Germline-derived CDR1 and CDR2 are SQVTM and ANQGSEA. The CDR3 totals 14 residues. V shed 8 bases, J shed 7 bases, and the junction held 14 bases outside the gene matches. The CDR3 sequence: CSPRLASRGNEQFF. CDR3 nucleotides: TGCAGCCCCCGACTAGCATCCCGTGGGAATGAGCAGTTCTTC.

This rearrangement joins TRBV5-1 to TRBJ1-1; 8 bases are shared with TRBD1. The trim removed 4 bases at V and 6 bases at J, leaving 5 bases unmatched. The germline V gene encodes CDR1 SGHRS and CDR2 YFSETQ. The CDR3 extends over 13 amino acids. CDR3 amino acids: CASSGGQGPEAFF. DNA of the CDR3: TGCGCCAGCAGCGGAGGACAGGGCCCTGAAGCTTTCTTT.

CDR3 sequence reads: CASSLRDREDEQYF. The CDR3 DNA is TGTGCCAGCAGCCTCCGGGACAGGGAGGACGAGCAGTACTTC. The rearrangement links TRBV7-9 to TRBJ2-7; 9 bases match TRBD1. This CDR3 has 14 residues. Germline CDR1 SEHNR, CDR2 FQNEAQ (reference sequence). V lost 5 bases to trimming and J lost 5 bases; unmatched junction nucleotides: 7.

V is TRBV15 and J is TRBJ2-2; 10 bases match TRBD2. The germline V gene encodes CDR1 LNHNV and CDR2 YYDKDF (reference sequence). The trim removed 0 bases at V and 8 bases at J, leaving 9 bases unmatched. CDR3 size: 17 residues. Here the CDR3 reads CATSRDRLAGVGGELFF. The CDR3 nucleotides are TGTGCCACCAGCAGAGATAGGCTAGCGGGAGTAGGTGGGGAGCTGTTTTTT.

The chain joins TRBV19 to TRBJ1-1, with a possible D match to TRBD1 (5 bases). CDR3 size: 14 residues. Germline CDR1 and CDR2: LNHDA and SQIVND (reference sequence). Trimming removed 5 bases from V and 10 bases from J, with 20 bases in between. The CDR3 bases are TGTGCCAGTAGTCAAACCGGGACTCAGTTCGTAGCTTTCTTT. It is translated as CASSQTGTQFVAFF.